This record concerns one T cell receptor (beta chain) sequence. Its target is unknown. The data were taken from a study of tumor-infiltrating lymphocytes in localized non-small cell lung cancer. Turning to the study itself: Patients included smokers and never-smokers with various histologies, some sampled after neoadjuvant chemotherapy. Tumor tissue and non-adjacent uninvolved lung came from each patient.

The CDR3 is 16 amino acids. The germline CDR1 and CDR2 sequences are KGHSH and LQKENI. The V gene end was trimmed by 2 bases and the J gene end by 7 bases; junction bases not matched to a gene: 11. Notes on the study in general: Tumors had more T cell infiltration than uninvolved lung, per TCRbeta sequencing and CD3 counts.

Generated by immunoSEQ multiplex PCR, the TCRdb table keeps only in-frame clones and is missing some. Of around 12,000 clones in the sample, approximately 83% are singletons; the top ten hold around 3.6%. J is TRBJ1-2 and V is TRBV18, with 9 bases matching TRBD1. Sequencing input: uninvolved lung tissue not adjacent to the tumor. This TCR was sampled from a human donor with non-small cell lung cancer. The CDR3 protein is CASSPGGQGTYSGYTF. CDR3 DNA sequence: TGTGCCAGCTCACCAGGAGGACAGGGGACCTATTCTGGCTACACCTTC. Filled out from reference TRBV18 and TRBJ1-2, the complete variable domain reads NAGVMQNPRHLVRRRGQEARLRCSPMKGHSHVYWYRQLPEEGLKFMVYLQKENIIDESGMPKERFSAEFPKEGPSILRIQQVVRGDSAAYFCASSPGGQGTYSGYTFGSGTRLTVV.